These 15 T cell receptor beta chains originate from one sample sequenced in a study of identical twins. One entry per CDR3 protein results from TCRdb running MiXCR on the 5' RACE reads. The table has 690,000 or so distinct CDR3 sequences, 6.1% seen once. The sample was naive T cells sorted from blood. The receptors shown here come from a man younger than 30 in good health.

In this sample, this clonotype turned up many times. J is TRBJ1-5 and V is TRBV12-3 or TRBV12-4; D not certain. The CDR3 has 13 residues. V was cut by 10 bases and J by 0 bases, with 10 bases left in between. The CDR3 DNA reads TGTGCCACCAATACCCATAGCAATCAGCCCCAGCATTTT. This translates into CATNTHSNQPQHF.

The chain is built from TRBV7-8 and TRBJ2-5; 12 nucleotides line up with TRBD2. This CDR3 is 17 amino acids long. With 5 bases clipped from V and 4 bases from J, the junction kept 11 bases outside the gene matches. From germline, CDR1 is SGHVS and CDR2 FQNEAQ. The DNA of the CDR3 is TGTGCCAGCAGCCCCTTACCGGGACTAGCGGGCGTAGAGACCCAGTACTTC. Protein product: CASSPLPGLAGVETQYF.

In this sample, this clonotype turned up many times. The chain joins TRBV29-1 to TRBJ2-5, with unresolved D. This CDR3 region has 12 residues. V gave up 6 bases and J gave up 1 base, with 9 bases separating them. Germline CDR1 reads SQVTM; CDR2 reads ANQGSEA. The CDR3 coding sequence is TGCAGCGTCGGAGCGCTCCAAGAGACCCAGTACTTC. Translating gives CSVGALQETQYF.

This clonotype was seen repeatedly, ten times or more. J is TRBJ1-1 and V is TRBV29-1, with D maybe TRBD1 (5 bases). Germline loops: CDR1 SQVTM, CDR2 ANQGSEA. This CDR3 is built from 12 residues. Trimming removed 1 base at V and 9 bases at J, with 12 bases between. CDR3 nucleotides: TGCAGCGTTGAAGGGGGGAGTGGCAAAGCTTTCTTT. Its translation is CSVEGGSGKAFF.

This clonotype was observed at least ten times. This chain connects TRBV12-3 or TRBV12-4 to TRBJ2-3; 7 bases map to TRBD2. V lost 4 bases, J lost 0 bases, and 4 bases stayed unmatched. The CDR3 loop spans 15 amino acids. The CDR3 DNA is TGTGCCAGCAGTTCTCCGGGGGGAAGCACAGATACGCAGTATTTT. Translation: CASSSPGGSTDTQYF.

This clonotype showed up just a few times. This sequence joins TRBV12-3 or TRBV12-4 and TRBJ1-5, with D possibly being TRBD1 (5 bases). The CDR3 has 17 amino acids. Between the trimmed V and J ends, which lost 6 bases and 1 base, there was a span of 19 bases. CDR3 bases: TGTGCCAGCAGCCTAGGAGGGGTTTTTGGGAGCAATCAGCCCCAGCATTTT. Translation: CASSLGGVFGSNQPQHF.

This clonotype was found a few times. The chain links TRBV2 to TRBJ2-7; D may match TRBD1 or TRBD2 (5 bases each). Germline V gene sequence: CDR1 SNHLY, CDR2 FYNNEI. This CDR3 is 15 amino acids long. V lost 6 bases to trimming and J lost 3 bases, with 18 bases between them. This CDR3 is CASSGLGVQYYEQYF. Here the CDR3 DNA reads TGTGCCAGCAGCGGACTGGGGGTACAATACTACGAGCAGTACTTC.

This clonotype was counted between two and nine times. The gene calls are TRBV11-2 and TRBJ2-7; maybe TRBD1 (6 bases). The CDR3 length is 14 residues. V was cut by 3 bases and J by 2 bases, with 11 bases left in between. The germline V gene encodes CDR1 SGHAT and CDR2 FQNNGV. This chain's CDR3 is CASSFGGITYEQYV. The CDR3, as DNA: TGTGCCAGCAGCTTTGGGGGCATTACCTACGAGCAGTACGTC.

This clonotype has a count of ten or more. The chain carries TRBV29-1 and TRBJ1-1, with 8 bases lining up with TRBD1. CDR1 is SQVTM, CDR2 ANQGSEA, per germline. This CDR3 is 13 amino acids long. V was clipped by 6 bases and J by 1 base; unmatched bases: 4. CDR3 amino acids: CSVVGQGNTEAFF. CDR3 sequence (DNA): TGCAGCGTCGTCGGACAGGGGAACACTGAAGCTTTCTTT.

This clonotype was seen many times. The chain carries TRBV10-3 and TRBJ1-4; tentative D call: TRBD1 (6 bases). The ends were cut back, 4 bases at V and 7 bases at J, with 10 bases in the middle. The CDR3 spans 13 residues. CDR1 is ENHRY and CDR2 is SYGVKD in the germline V gene. Here the CDR3 reads CAISGQGREKLFF. The CDR3 nucleotides read TGTGCCATCAGTGGCCAGGGGCGTGAAAAACTGTTTTTT.

This clonotype was found many times. The V and J genes are TRBV20-1 and TRBJ2-5; the D gene is possibly TRBD2 (7 bases). This CDR3 spans 13 amino acids. CDR1 and CDR2 (germline): DFQATT, SNEGSKA (reference sequence). Trimming pared 6 bases from V and 5 bases from J, leaving 16 bases between. Here the CDR3 reads CSAGRGSRETQYF. Written as DNA, the CDR3 is TGCAGTGCAGGGAGGGGGAGTCGGGAGACCCAGTACTTC.

This clonotype was found many times. The chain carries TRBV29-1 and TRBJ2-1; no firm D call. CDR3 length equals 11 residues. Trimming left V 4 bases short and J 4 bases short, with 5 bases between. Per germline, CDR1 SQVTM and CDR2 ANQGSEA. Here the CDR3 DNA reads TGCAGCGTTGGCGAGTACAATGAGCAGTTCTTC. Translation: CSVGEYNEQFF.

The chain combines TRBV28 with TRBJ2-1; 13 nucleotides agree with TRBD2. The CDR3 is 14 amino acids. V gave up 2 bases and J gave up 13 bases; unmatched junction bases: 5. The germline gives CDR1 MDHEN, CDR2 SYDVKM. The CDR3 loop reads CASSLQGLAGSQFF. CDR3 nucleotide sequence: TGTGCCAGCAGTTTACAGGGACTAGCGGGATCTCAGTTCTTC.

The V call is TRBV11-2, the J call TRBJ2-1; TRBD2 matches 8 bases. Germline V gene lookup returns CDR1 SGHAT and CDR2 FQNNGV. Unmatched junction bases numbered 4, after V lost 0 bases and J lost 3 bases. The length of the CDR3 is 16 residues. The chain's CDR3 is CASSLDVSGGYNEQFF. The DNA of the CDR3 is TGTGCCAGCAGCTTAGATGTCAGCGGGGGCTACAATGAGCAGTTCTTC.

This clonotype has more than one count but fewer than ten. The genes are TRBV7-6 and TRBJ1-2, with D perhaps TRBD1 (5 bases). The germline V gene encodes CDR1 SGHVS and CDR2 FNYEAQ. The CDR3 has 16 residues. The V end was cut by 5 bases, the J end by 4 bases, with 20 bases between. CDR3 residues: CASSLDRDGGGYGYTF. The CDR3 DNA sequence: TGTGCCAGCAGCCTAGACCGGGACGGTGGAGGCTATGGCTACACCTTC.